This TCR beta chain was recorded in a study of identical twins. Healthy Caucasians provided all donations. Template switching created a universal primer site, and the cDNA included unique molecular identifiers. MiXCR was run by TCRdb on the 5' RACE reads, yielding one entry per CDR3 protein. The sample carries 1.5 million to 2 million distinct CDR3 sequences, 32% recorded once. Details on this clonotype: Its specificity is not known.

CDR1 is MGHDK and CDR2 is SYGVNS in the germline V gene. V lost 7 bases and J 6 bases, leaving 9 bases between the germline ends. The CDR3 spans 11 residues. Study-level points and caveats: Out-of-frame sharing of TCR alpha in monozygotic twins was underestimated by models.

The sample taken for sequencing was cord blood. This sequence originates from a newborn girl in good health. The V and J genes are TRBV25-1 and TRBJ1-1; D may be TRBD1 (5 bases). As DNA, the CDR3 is TGTGCCAGCATCGGGGGGGCTGAAGCTTTCTTT. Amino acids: CASIGGAEAFF.